This T cell receptor beta chain comes out of a study of cytomegalovirus exposure and HLA in healthy donors. Study as a whole: Earlier results showed roughly 120 million unique TCR beta sequences derived from approximately 180 million T cells. HLA-typed donors contributed around 82 million unique TCRs, which were held in an early data release. Study-wide results and caveats: Per a prior analysis, the majority of TCR beta V segments were productive roughly 90% or roughly 30% of the time. The availability of immune exposure information extended only to CMV serostatus.

Researchers ran the PCR with 60 Vbeta and 13 Jbeta primers. Sequencing was performed with immunoSEQ multiplex PCR; in TCRdb, only in-frame clones are kept and a portion is missing. The sample has more than 110,000 clones, 79% seen once. On this clone itself: Its antigen is currently unknown.

The source material was PBMCs. The receptor's source is a man between 18 and 35 years old in good health and CMV-seronegative.

The chain's CDR3 is CASEQENTGELFF. The CDR3 DNA reads TGTGCCAGCGAGCAGGAGAACACCGGGGAGCTGTTTTTT. The chain has TRBV5-5 and TRBJ2-2; D remains ambiguous. The CDR3 length is 13 residues. V shed 7 bases and J shed 1 base, with 8 bases lying between them. The germline V gene has CDR1 SGHKS and CDR2 YYEKEE (reference sequence).